The clone carrying this TCR beta chain was picked up many times. In addition to blood RNA drawn from unsorted whole blood, germline DNA was extracted. cDNA specific to TCR beta was made from 500 to 650 ng of total RNA, with a constant-region primer employed for priming. Slightly modified ARM-PCR with three nested multiplex PCR rounds yielded TCR beta libraries. Each of the first two PCR rounds ran roughly 9 cycles with TRBV1-TRBV30 forward and C-beta reverse primers. One entry per CDR3 protein, called by TCRdb with MiXCR from the multiplex PCR reads. The sample lists around 330,000 distinct CDR3 sequences; 65% were seen once. The data were obtained in a study of tumor-infiltrating lymphocytes in primary liver carcinoma. Germline CDR1 reads MNHEY; CDR2 reads SVGAGI. The ends were cut back, 6 bases at V and 6 bases at J, with 15 bases in the middle. This CDR3 spans 13 amino acids.

The chain has TRBV6-5 and TRBJ2-7; D is perhaps TRBD2 (6 bases). The sequenced sample consisted of peripheral blood. This receptor was taken from a man aged 35 to 55 with primary liver carcinoma and hepatitis B virus infection. This CDR3 is CASSTTSPAEQYF. The CDR3 DNA follows: TGTGCCAGCAGCACGACTAGTCCTGCCGAGCAGTACTTC.